This T cell receptor beta chain was retrieved from a study of CD8+CD57+ T cells in acquired aplastic anemia. Those patients picked for sequencing had displayed CD8+CD57+ cell expansion on flow cytometry. TCR beta VDJ and CDR3 were profiled, and genomic DNA was the template. One entry per CDR3 protein results from TCRdb running MiXCR on the reads. The sample yields 260,000 or so distinct CDR3 sequences, roughly 80% seen once. The origin of this receptor is a human donor with aplastic anemia. Input material: sorted CD4+, CD8+, or CD8+CD57+ T cells (not recorded which) from PBMCs.

DNA of the CDR3: TGTGCCAGCAGCTTAGATCTGACAGGCGCCTACAATGAGCAGTTCTTC. Protein: CASSLDLTGAYNEQFF. This chain connects TRBV11-3 to TRBJ2-1; tentatively, D is TRBD1 (6 bases). This CDR3 has 16 residues. V lost 0 bases and J 2 bases, leaving 11 bases between the germline ends. Germline V lookup: CDR1 SGHNT, CDR2 YENEEA. Full variable domain (remainder filled in from reference TRBV11-3 and TRBJ2-1): EAGVVQSPRYKIIEKKQPVAFWCNPISGHNTLYWYLQNLGQGPELLIRYENEEAVDDSQLPKDRFSAERLKGVDSTLKIQPAELGDSAVYLCASSLDLTGAYNEQFFGPGTRLTVL.